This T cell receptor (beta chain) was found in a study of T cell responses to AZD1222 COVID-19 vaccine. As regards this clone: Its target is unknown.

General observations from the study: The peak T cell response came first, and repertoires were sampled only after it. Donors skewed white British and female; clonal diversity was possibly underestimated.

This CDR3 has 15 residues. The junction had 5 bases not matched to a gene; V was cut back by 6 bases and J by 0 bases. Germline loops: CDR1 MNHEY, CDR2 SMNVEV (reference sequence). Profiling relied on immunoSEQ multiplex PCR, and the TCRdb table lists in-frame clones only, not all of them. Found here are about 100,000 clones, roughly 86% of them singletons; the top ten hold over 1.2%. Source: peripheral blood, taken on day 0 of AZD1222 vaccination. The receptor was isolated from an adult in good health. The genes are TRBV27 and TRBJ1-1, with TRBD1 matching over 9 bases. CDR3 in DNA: TGTGCCAGCAGGGGGGACAGGGCAATGAACACTGAAGCTTTCTTT. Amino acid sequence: CASRGDRAMNTEAFF.